One sample yielded the 2 T cell receptor beta chains listed below, sequenced in a study. TCRdb called the RT-PCR reads again in MiXCR, with one record for every CDR3 protein. Found here are about 680,000 distinct CDR3 sequences, 13% to 15% of them singletons; the top ten hold roughly 4%. Sequencing was done on a sample of memory CD4+ T cells from blood. All receptors come from a female donor in good health, serving as a healthy control.

The rearrangement links TRBV20-1 to TRBJ2-3; D remains unclear. The CDR3 covers 15 residues. V lost 2 bases to trimming and J lost 4 bases, with 16 bases between them. The V gene's germline CDR1 is DFQATT and CDR2 SNEGSKA (reference sequence). This chain's CDR3 is CSARSFGSMADTQYF. The DNA of the CDR3 is TGCAGTGCTAGATCGTTCGGATCCATGGCAGATACGCAGTATTTT.

This clonotype appeared a few times. V and J are TRBV20-1 and TRBJ2-7; D might be TRBD1 (5 bases). Germline CDR1 DFQATT, CDR2 SNEGSKA (reference sequence). The CDR3 is 15 residues long. V was cut by 0 bases and J by 0 bases, with 12 bases left in between. The CDR3 sequence: CSARDPAGISYEQYF. CDR3 nucleotide sequence: TGCAGTGCTAGAGATCCGGCAGGGATCTCCTACGAGCAGTACTTC.